This entry lists 27 T cell receptor beta chains sequenced from one sample in a study of regulatory T cells in long-lasting Graves disease (dated by TCRdb to the early 2020s). The method behind the library was multiplex PCR. TCRdb records Illumina HiSeq 4000 as the sequencer. iRepertoire HTBI primers and Arm-PCR amplification of CDR3 regions were used to construct TCR beta libraries. In-frame beta chains were kept once TCRdb had trimmed the public reads at Q25 with fastp and called clones with MiXCR. Entries that share a CDR3 protein sequence are merged under the most common genes and DNA. Present in this sample are approximately 350,000 distinct CDR3 sequences, about 23% of which were seen just once. Together, the top ten hold less than 30% of the sample. The time point label here, explained by the study, means: persistent/refractory GD, antithyroid drugs over 5 years with positive TRAb. RNA was extracted from PBMCs in TRIzol for both TCR sequencing and RNA sequencing.

The specimen comprised peripheral blood mononuclear cells (PBMCs), sampled when the disease was refractory, from a patient treated with antithyroid drugs. The source is a woman aged 40 to 50 with Graves disease. Donor details come from another sample of the same person, matched by shared clones.

This chain uses TRBV3-1 with TRBJ2-7, with D possibly being TRBD1 or TRBD2 (5 bases each). Between the trimmed V and J ends, which lost 5 bases and 3 bases, there was a span of 8 bases. The CDR3 is 12 amino acids. Germline CDR1 reads LGHDT; CDR2 reads YNNKEL (reference sequence). CDR3 DNA sequence: TGTGCCAGCAGCTGGGACCGCTACGAGCAGTACTTC. This sequence encodes CASSWDRYEQYF.

Comments on this clonotype: Sequence at one end of the junction differs from germline and may be a read error. The chain couples TRBV6-2 or TRBV6-3 to TRBJ2-7; 12 nucleotides align to TRBD1. CDR1 is MNHEY, CDR2 SVGEGT, per germline. The CDR3 runs 16 residues. CDR3 sequence reads: CASSYATGQGANEQHF. CDR3 sequence (DNA): TGTGCCAGCAGTTATGCGACGGGACAGGGGGCCAACGAGCAGCACTTC.

This clonotype occurred many times. This chain links TRBV2 with TRBJ2-4, with no clear D. In germline, CDR1 is SNHLY, CDR2 FYNNEI. The CDR3 loop spans 14 amino acids. V shed 7 bases and J shed 0 bases, with 10 bases lying between them. Here the CDR3 DNA reads TGTGCCAGCAAACTTCAACTAGCCAAAAACATTCAGTACTTC. Translated, it gives CASKLQLAKNIQYF.

This clonotype turned up a few times. This chain links TRBV5-1 with TRBJ2-5; TRBD2 matches at 8 bases. Germline CDR1 SGHRS, CDR2 YFSETQ. The CDR3 totals 13 residues. V trimming: 2 bases; J trimming: 4 bases; junction bases outside the gene matches: 1. In DNA form, the CDR3 reads TGCGCCAGCAGCTTCGCGGGGGGAGAGACCCAGTACTTC. Translating it yields CASSFAGGETQYF.

This clonotype occurred a few times. The CDR3 protein is CSARGYGGNTIYF. CDR3 sequence (DNA): TGCAGTGCTAGAGGTTATGGGGGAAACACCATATATTTT. The V and J genes are TRBV20-1 and TRBJ1-3; D uncertain. The CDR3 runs 13 residues. Germline loops: CDR1 DFQATT, CDR2 SNEGSKA (reference sequence). V dropped 1 base and J dropped 4 bases, with 8 bases sitting between them.

This chain joins TRBV7-2 and TRBJ2-1; 9 bases match TRBD1. Per germline, CDR1 SGHTA and CDR2 FQGNSA. The V gene end was trimmed by 5 bases and the J gene end by 10 bases; junction bases not matched to a gene: 6. The CDR3 totals 13 residues. Here the CDR3 reads CASSLRGQGEQFF. DNA for the CDR3: TGTGCCAGCAGCCTCCGGGGACAGGGAGAGCAGTTCTTC. The variable domain in full, with the rest retrieved from reference TRBV7-2 and TRBJ2-1, is GAGVSQSPSNKVTEKGKDVELRCDPISGHTALYWYRQSLGQGLEFLIYFQGNSAPDKSGLPSDRFSAERTGGSVSTLTIQRTQQEDSAVYLCASSLRGQGEQFFGPGTRLTVL.

This clonotype was detected only a few times. This chain's CDR3 is CASSLEASGDGGETQYF. The DNA for the CDR3 is TGCGCCAGCAGCTTGGAAGCTAGCGGGGATGGGGGAGAGACCCAGTACTTC. The chain combines TRBV5-1 with TRBJ2-5, with TRBD2 identical over 9 bases. The V and J ends lost 0 bases and 4 bases, in that order; junction bases with no gene match: 10. From germline, CDR1 is SGHRS and CDR2 YFSETQ. The CDR3 loop spans 17 amino acids.

The table lists this clonotype with many counts. The V and J genes are TRBV2 and TRBJ1-1; no firm D call. The germline V and J ends were trimmed by 3 bases and 3 bases, with 8 bases remaining between them. Germline CDR1 reads SNHLY; CDR2 reads FYNNEI. The CDR3 extends over 13 amino acids. The chain's CDR3 is CASSERWDTEAFF. The CDR3 nucleotides read TGTGCCAGCAGTGAGAGGTGGGACACTGAAGCTTTCTTT.

V usage is TRBV10-3 and J usage is TRBJ2-7, with D unresolved. V was shortened by 2 bases and J by 2 bases, with 16 bases between the two germline ends. The CDR3 covers 16 residues. From germline, CDR1 is ENHRY and CDR2 SYGVKD. The CDR3 spells CAISENRFQTAYEQYF. DNA of the CDR3: TGTGCCATCAGTGAGAATCGGTTTCAGACCGCCTACGAGCAGTACTTC.

The rearrangement uses TRBV5-1 and TRBJ2-1, with TRBD1 identical over 7 bases. Trimming removed 4 bases from V and 12 bases from J; junction bases left unmatched: 10. This CDR3 spans 13 amino acids. CDR1 is SGHRS, CDR2 YFSETQ, per germline. CDR3 nucleotide sequence: TGCGCCAGCAGCGTCTCAGGGGGTTGGGGGCAGTTCTTC. This codes for CASSVSGGWGQFF.

V gene TRBV7-9 combines with J gene TRBJ2-3, with 9 bases fitting TRBD1. V dropped 1 base and J dropped 4; count of bases not matched to a gene: 12. The CDR3 is made up of 18 amino acids. Germline CDR1 and CDR2: SEHNR and FQNEAQ (reference sequence). Here the CDR3 DNA reads TGTGCCAGCAGCTTAGATTCGTTCGGGACAGGGAAGGCAGATACGCAGTATTTT. Its protein product is CASSLDSFGTGKADTQYF.

This clonotype has ten or more counts. The V and J genes are TRBV20-1 and TRBJ1-2; D uncertain. CDR1 is DFQATT and CDR2 is SNEGSKA in the germline V gene (reference sequence). CDR3 size: 16 residues. Trimming pared 6 bases from V and 0 bases from J, leaving 20 bases between. The CDR3 sequence: CSARARFKGSNYGYTF. As DNA, the CDR3 is TGCAGTGCCCGGGCGCGGTTTAAAGGCTCTAACTATGGCTACACCTTC.

This clonotype was seen at least ten times. The chain has TRBV28 and TRBJ2-5; a possible D gene is TRBD1 (6 bases). This CDR3 has 13 amino acids. Germline V CDR1 and CDR2: MDHEN, SYDVKM. Trimming stripped 4 bases from V and 6 bases from J, with 12 bases between. The CDR3 DNA reads TGTGCCAGCAGTTCCGGGACATTAAAGACCCAGTACTTC. Translation: CASSSGTLKTQYF.

This clonotype has only a few counts. The CDR3 here is CASSQRGMYTEAFF. The CDR3 region has the DNA TGTGCCAGCAGCCAAAGGGGAATGTACACTGAAGCTTTCTTT. V gene TRBV3-1 combines with J gene TRBJ1-1; the D gene is possibly TRBD1 (5 bases). The CDR3 contains 14 residues. Germline V lookup: CDR1 LGHDT, CDR2 YNNKEL (reference sequence). V was trimmed by 2 bases and J by 3 bases, leaving 10 bases between them. The variable domain in full, completed from reference TRBV3-1 and TRBJ1-1, reads DTAVSQTPKYLVTQMGNDKSIKCEQNLGHDTMYWYKQDSKKFLKIMFSYNNKELIINETVPNRFSPKSPDKAHLNLHINSLELGDSAVYFCASSQRGMYTEAFFGQGTRLTVV.

To note about this clonotype: This likely comes from a read error, as the CDR3 has no conserved phenylalanine or tryptophan at its end. In DNA form, the CDR3 reads TGTGCCAGCAGCTTAGCGGGCGAGCAGTACCTC. It specifies CASSLAGEQYL. V and J are TRBV7-2 and TRBJ2-7; unclear D gene. The germline V gene encodes CDR1 SGHTA and CDR2 FQGNSA. CDR3 size: 11 residues. V lost 0 bases and J lost 6, with 3 bases in between.

This clonotype was recorded only once. The chain couples TRBV7-8 to TRBJ2-3; 11 positions match TRBD2. The CDR3 loop spans 17 amino acids. Unmatched junction bases numbered 4, after V lost 1 base and J lost 1 base. Germline-derived CDR1 and CDR2 are SGHVS and FQNEAQ. The CDR3 DNA is TGTGCCAGCAGCTTAGGCCCGGGACTAGCGGGCACAGATACGCAGTATTTT. This translates into CASSLGPGLAGTDTQYF.

This clonotype was picked up a small number of times. The chain recombines TRBV6-1 with TRBJ2-2; D is unclear. V was clipped by 5 bases and J by 1 base, with 11 bases between them. Germline V CDR1 and CDR2: MNHNS, SASEGT. The CDR3 length is 15 residues. Here the CDR3 reads CASSPTLGNTGELFF. The CDR3 DNA follows: TGTGCCAGCAGTCCGACTCTAGGGAACACCGGGGAGCTGTTTTTT.

This clonotype was found many times. The chain carries TRBV5-1 and TRBJ1-1; no clear D gene. Trimming pared 1 base from V and 0 bases from J, leaving 7 bases between. Per the germline V gene, CDR1 is SGHRS and CDR2 is YFSETQ. This CDR3 is 14 amino acids long. The CDR3 bases are TGCGCCAGCAGCTTGTTGCAGATGAACACTGAAGCTTTCTTT. Translating it yields CASSLLQMNTEAFF.

Remarks on this clonotype: A clone one base away is much larger, so this may be a read error. The chain links TRBV28 to TRBJ1-4; D ambiguous. This CDR3 has 15 amino acids. V shed 6 bases and J shed 3 bases, with 14 bases lying between them. Germline V gene sequence: CDR1 MDHEN, CDR2 SYDVKM. The CDR3 is CASRLASRPNEKLFF. The CDR3 DNA sequence: TGTGCCAGCAGGCTAGCCTCGCGGCCTAATGAAAAACTGTTTTTT. Supplemented by reference TRBV28 and TRBJ1-4, the full variable domain reads DVKVTQSSRYLVKRTGEKVFLECVQDMDHENMFWYRQDPGLGLRLIYFSYDVKMKEKGDIPEGYSVSREKKERFSLILESASTNQTSMYLCASRLASRPNEKLFFGSGTQLSVL.

In this sample, this clonotype turned up many times. The chain couples TRBV12-3 or TRBV12-4 to TRBJ2-7, with D possibly TRBD2 on 5 matching bases. Trimming removed 5 bases at V and 2 bases at J, with 16 bases between. The CDR3 spans 15 residues. The CDR3 DNA sequence: TGTGCCAGCAGTAGCCCTAGGACTGGGGCCTACGAGCAGTACTTC. It is translated as CASSSPRTGAYEQYF.

This clonotype was seen repeatedly, ten times or more. The rearrangement uses TRBV7-2 and TRBJ2-5; a possible D gene is TRBD2 (5 bases). Germline lookup yields CDR1 SGHTA and CDR2 FQGNSA. The CDR3 is 16 residues long. Trimming cost V 5 bases and J 1 base, with 17 bases left between them. Here the CDR3 DNA reads TGTGCCAGCAGCCACCGTCGGGGAGACGTCCAAGAGACCCAGTACTTC. It codes for CASSHRRGDVQETQYF. The full variable domain, in which reference TRBV7-2 and TRBJ2-5 provide the parts outside the CDR3, is GAGVSQSPSNKVTEKGKDVELRCDPISGHTALYWYRQSLGQGLEFLIYFQGNSAPDKSGLPSDRFSAERTGGSVSTLTIQRTQQEDSAVYLCASSHRRGDVQETQYFGPGTRLLVL.

This clonotype was picked up many times. The gene calls are TRBV12-3 or TRBV12-4 and TRBJ2-5, with 10 bases matching TRBD2. The length of the CDR3 is 17 residues. V shed 2 bases and J 3 bases; nucleotides not matched to a gene: 9. Here the CDR3 DNA reads TGTGCCAGCAGTTTACGGCTTTGGACTAGCGGAGAAGAGACCCAGTACTTC. It is translated as CASSLRLWTSGEETQYF.

This clonotype was counted ten times or more. The chain employs TRBV6-1 and TRBJ2-7, with D hard to call. V dropped 5 bases and J dropped 3 bases, with 11 bases sitting between them. The germline CDR1 and CDR2 sequences are MNHNS and SASEGT. The CDR3 loop spans 13 amino acids. In DNA form, the CDR3 reads TGTGCCAGCAGTCTAACTACTGGCTACGAGCAGTACTTC. Translating it yields CASSLTTGYEQYF.

This clonotype has just a few counts. The chain recombines TRBV30 with TRBJ1-1, with D uncertain. V gave up 2 bases and J gave up 5 bases, with 12 bases separating them. CDR3 length: 13 amino acids. Germline CDR1 reads GTSNPN; CDR2 reads SVGIG (reference sequence). The CDR3 loop reads CAWSPPPATEAFF. The CDR3 DNA sequence: TGTGCCTGGAGTCCCCCCCCCGCGACTGAAGCTTTCTTT.

This chain joins TRBV20-1 and TRBJ2-1; D uncertain. Germline values: CDR1 DFQATT, CDR2 SNEGSKA (reference sequence). The CDR3 has 10 amino acids. V was cut by 3 bases and J by 12 bases, with 9 bases left in between. This CDR3 reads CSASGGSQFF. Here the CDR3 DNA reads TGCAGTGCTAGCGGCGGTTCGCAGTTCTTC.

The V and J genes are TRBV3-1 and TRBJ1-3; D is undetermined. Trimming shortened V by 5 bases and J by 0 bases, and 8 bases separated the two germline ends. The germline gives CDR1 LGHDT, CDR2 YNNKEL (reference sequence). The CDR3 has 14 residues. The CDR3 bases are TGTGCCAGCAGCTCCGGACTCTCTGGAAACACCATATATTTT. Encoded protein: CASSSGLSGNTIYF.

With respect to this clonotype: Germline is not matched at one junction end, which may reflect a read error. The rearrangement uses TRBV9 and TRBJ2-5, with D possibly matching TRBD2 (5 bases). CDR3 length equals 15 residues. Germline V lookup: CDR1 SGDLS, CDR2 YYNGEE. The DNA for the CDR3 is TGTGCCAGCGGCGTCGCAGGACTGCTCCAAGAGACCCAGTACTTC. Translation: CASGVAGLLQETQYF.